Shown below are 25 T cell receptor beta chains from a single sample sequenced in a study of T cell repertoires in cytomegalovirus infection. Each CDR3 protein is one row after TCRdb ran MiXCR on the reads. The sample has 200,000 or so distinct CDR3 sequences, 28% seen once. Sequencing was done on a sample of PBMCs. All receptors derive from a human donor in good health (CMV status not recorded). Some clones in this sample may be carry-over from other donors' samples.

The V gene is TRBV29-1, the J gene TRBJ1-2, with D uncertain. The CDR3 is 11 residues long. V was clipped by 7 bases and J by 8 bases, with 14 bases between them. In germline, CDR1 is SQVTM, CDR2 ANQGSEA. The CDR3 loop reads CSARTLDGYTF. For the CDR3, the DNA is TGCAGCGCCCGGACCTTGGACGGCTACACCTTC. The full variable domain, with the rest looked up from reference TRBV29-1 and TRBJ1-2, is SAVISQKPSRDICQRGTSLTIQCQVDSQVTMMFWYRQQPGQSLTLIATANQGSEATYESGFVIDKFPISRPNLTFSTLTVSNMSPEDSSIYLCSARTLDGYTFGSGTRLTVV.

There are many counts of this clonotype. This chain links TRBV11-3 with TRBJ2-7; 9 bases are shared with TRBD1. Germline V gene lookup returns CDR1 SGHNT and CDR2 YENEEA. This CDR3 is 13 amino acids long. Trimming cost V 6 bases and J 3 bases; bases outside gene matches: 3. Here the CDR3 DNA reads TGTGCCAGCAGTCCGGGACAGGGCTACGAGCAGTACTTC. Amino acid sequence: CASSPGQGYEQYF.

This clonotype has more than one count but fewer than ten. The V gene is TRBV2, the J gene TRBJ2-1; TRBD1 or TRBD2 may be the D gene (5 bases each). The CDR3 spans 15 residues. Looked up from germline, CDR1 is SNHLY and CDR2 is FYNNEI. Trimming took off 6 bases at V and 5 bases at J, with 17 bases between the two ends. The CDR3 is CASRLRDMGDNEQFF. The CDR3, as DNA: TGTGCCAGCAGGTTACGAGATATGGGGGACAATGAGCAGTTCTTC.

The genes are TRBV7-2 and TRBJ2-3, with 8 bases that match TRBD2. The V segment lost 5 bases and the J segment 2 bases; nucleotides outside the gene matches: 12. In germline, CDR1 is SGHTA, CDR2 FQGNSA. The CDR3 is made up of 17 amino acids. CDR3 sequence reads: CASSLRLARAFTDTQYF. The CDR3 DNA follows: TGTGCCAGCAGCCTGCGACTAGCGCGGGCCTTCACAGATACGCAGTATTTT. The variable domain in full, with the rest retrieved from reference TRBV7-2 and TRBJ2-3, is GAGVSQSPSNKVTEKGKDVELRCDPISGHTALYWYRQSLGQGLEFLIYFQGNSAPDKSGLPSDRFSAERTGGSVSTLTIQRTQQEDSAVYLCASSLRLARAFTDTQYFGPGTRLTVL.

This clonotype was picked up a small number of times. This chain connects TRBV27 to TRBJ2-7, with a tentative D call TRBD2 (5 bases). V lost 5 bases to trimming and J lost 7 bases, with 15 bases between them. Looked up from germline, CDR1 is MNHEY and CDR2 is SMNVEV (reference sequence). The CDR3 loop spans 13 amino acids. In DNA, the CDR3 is TGTGCCAGCAGTCACCCGGACTCGGGGGAGCAGTACTTC. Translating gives CASSHPDSGEQYF.

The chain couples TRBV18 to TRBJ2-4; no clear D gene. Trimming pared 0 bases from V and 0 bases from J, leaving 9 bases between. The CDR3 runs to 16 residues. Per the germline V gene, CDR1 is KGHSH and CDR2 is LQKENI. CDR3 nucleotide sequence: TGTGCCAGCTCACCACCGGTTCAGGCAGCCAAAAACATTCAGTACTTC. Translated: CASSPPVQAAKNIQYF.

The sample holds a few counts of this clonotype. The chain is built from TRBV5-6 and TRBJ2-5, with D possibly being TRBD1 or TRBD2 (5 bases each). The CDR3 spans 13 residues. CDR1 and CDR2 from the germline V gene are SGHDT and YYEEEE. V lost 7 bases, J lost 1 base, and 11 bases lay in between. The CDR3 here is CASGGPTQETQYF. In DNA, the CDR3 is TGTGCCAGCGGGGGACCGACCCAAGAGACCCAGTACTTC.

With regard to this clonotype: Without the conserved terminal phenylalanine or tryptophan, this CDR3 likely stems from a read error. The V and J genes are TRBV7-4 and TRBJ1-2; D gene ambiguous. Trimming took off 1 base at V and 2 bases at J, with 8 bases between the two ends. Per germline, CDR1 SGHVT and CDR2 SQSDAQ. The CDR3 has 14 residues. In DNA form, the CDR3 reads TGTGCCAGCAGCTTAGTAGGCAACAACTATGGCTACACCTAC. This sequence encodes CASSLVGNNYGYTY.

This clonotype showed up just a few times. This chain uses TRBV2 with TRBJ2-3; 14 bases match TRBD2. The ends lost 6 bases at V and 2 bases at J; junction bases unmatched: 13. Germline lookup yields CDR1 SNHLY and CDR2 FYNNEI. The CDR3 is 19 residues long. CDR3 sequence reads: CASREQPGTSGGPTDTQYF. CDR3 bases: TGTGCCAGCAGGGAACAGCCTGGGACTAGCGGGGGACCCACAGATACGCAGTATTTT.

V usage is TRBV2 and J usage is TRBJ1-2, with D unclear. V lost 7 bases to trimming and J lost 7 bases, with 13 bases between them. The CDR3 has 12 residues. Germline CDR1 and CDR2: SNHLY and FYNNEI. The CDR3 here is CASIPGEGGYTF. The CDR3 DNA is TGTGCCAGCATCCCCGGAGAGGGTGGCTACACCTTC.

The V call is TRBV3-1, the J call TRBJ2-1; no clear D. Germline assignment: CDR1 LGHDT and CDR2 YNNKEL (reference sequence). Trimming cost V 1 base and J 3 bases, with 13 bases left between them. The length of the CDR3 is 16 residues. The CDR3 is CASSQAARSNYNEQFF. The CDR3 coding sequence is TGTGCCAGCAGCCAAGCGGCACGGTCTAACTACAATGAGCAGTTCTTC.

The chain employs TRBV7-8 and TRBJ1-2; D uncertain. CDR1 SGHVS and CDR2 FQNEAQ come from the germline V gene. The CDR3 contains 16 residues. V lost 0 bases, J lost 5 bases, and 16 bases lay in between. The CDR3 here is CASSLAVRGGRYGYTF. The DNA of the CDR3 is TGTGCCAGCAGCTTAGCTGTACGGGGAGGGAGATATGGCTACACCTTC.

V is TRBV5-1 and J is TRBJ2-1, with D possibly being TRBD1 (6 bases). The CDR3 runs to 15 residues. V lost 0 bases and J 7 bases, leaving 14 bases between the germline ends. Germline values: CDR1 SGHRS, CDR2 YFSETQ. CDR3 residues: CASSLGARGTNEQFF. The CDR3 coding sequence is TGCGCCAGCAGCTTGGGAGCTAGGGGGACGAATGAGCAGTTCTTC.

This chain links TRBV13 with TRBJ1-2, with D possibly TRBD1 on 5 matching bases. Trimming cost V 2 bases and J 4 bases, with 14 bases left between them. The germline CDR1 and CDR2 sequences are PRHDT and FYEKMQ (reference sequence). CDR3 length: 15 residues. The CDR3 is CASSLTGGSIYGYTF. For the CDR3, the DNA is TGTGCCAGCAGCTTAACTGGGGGTAGTATCTATGGCTACACCTTC. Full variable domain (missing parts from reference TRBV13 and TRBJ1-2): AAGVIQSPRHLIKEKRETATLKCYPIPRHDTVYWYQQGPGQDPQFLISFYEKMQSDKGSIPDRFSAQQFSDYHSELNMSSLELGDSALYFCASSLTGGSIYGYTFGSGTRLTVV.

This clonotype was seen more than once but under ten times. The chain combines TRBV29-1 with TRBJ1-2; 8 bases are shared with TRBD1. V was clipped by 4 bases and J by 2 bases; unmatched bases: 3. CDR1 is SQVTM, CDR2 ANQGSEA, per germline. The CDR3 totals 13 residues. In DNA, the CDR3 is TGCAGCGTTGGGACAGGGAACAACTATGGCTACACCTTC. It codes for CSVGTGNNYGYTF.

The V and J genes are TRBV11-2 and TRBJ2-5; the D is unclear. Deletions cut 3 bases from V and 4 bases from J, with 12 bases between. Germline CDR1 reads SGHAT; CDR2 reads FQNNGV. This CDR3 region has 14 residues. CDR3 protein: CASSFSRAVETQYF. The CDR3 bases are TGTGCCAGCAGCTTCAGTCGGGCAGTAGAGACCCAGTACTTC.

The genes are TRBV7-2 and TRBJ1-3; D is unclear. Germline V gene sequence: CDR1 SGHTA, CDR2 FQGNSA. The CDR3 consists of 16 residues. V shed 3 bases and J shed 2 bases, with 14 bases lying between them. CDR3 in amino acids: CASSLVTPGAGNTIYF. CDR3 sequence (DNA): TGTGCCAGCAGCTTGGTTACTCCGGGCGCTGGAAACACCATATATTTT.

Written as DNA, the CDR3 is TGTGCCAGCTCACACCCCGACGCTGGCTACACCTTC. Protein product: CASSHPDAGYTF. The chain recombines TRBV18 with TRBJ1-2, with D uncertain. Germline lookup yields CDR1 KGHSH and CDR2 LQKENI. The length of the CDR3 is 12 residues. V lost 4 bases, J lost 7 bases, and 10 bases lay in between.

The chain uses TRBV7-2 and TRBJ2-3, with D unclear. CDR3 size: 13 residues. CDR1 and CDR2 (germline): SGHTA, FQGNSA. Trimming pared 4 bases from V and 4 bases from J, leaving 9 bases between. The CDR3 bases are TGTGCCAGCAGCTCCGTTGTCCCAGATACGCAGTATTTT. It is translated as CASSSVVPDTQYF.

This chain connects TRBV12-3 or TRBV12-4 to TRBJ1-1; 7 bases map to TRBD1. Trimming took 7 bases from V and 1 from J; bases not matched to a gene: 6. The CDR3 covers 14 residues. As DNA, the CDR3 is TGTGCCAGCACCCAGGACAGGTCGAACACTGAAGCTTTCTTT. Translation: CASTQDRSNTEAFF.

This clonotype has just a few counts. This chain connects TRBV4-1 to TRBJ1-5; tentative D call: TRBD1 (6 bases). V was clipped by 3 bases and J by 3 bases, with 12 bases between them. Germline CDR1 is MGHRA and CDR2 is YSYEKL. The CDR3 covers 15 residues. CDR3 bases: TGCGCCAGCAGCCAGTACGGGGGCGACAATCAGCCCCAGCATTTT. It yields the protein CASSQYGGDNQPQHF.

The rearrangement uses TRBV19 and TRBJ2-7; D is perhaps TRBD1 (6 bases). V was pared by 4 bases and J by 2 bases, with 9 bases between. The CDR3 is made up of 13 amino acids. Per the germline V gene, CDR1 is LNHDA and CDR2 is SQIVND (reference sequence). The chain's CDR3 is CASSTGHPYEQYF. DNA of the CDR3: TGTGCCAGTAGTACGGGACACCCCTACGAGCAGTACTTC.

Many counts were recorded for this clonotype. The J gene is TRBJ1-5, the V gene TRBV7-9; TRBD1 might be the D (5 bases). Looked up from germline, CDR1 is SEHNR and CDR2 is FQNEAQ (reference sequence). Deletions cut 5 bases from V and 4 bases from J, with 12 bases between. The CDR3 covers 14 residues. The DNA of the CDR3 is TGTGCCAGCAGCCCCATAGGGGCGAATCAGCCCCAGCATTTT. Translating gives CASSPIGANQPQHF.

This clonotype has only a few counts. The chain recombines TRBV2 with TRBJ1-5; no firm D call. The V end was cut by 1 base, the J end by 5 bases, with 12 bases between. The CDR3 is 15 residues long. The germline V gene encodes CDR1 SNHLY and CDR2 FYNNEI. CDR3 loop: CASSEGTVVHQPQHF. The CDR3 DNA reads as TGTGCCAGCAGTGAAGGGACGGTGGTGCATCAGCCCCAGCATTTT. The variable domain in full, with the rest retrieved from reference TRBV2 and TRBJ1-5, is EPEVTQTPSHQVTQMGQEVILRCVPISNHLYFYWYRQILGQKVEFLVSFYNNEISEKSEIFDDQFSVERPDGSNFTLKIRSTKLEDSAMYFCASSEGTVVHQPQHFGDGTRLSIL.

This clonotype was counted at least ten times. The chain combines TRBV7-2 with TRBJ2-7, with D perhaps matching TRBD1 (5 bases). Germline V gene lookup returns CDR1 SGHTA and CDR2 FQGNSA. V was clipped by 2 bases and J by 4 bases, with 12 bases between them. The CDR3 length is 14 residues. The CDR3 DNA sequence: TGTGCCAGCAGCTTAAGGATAGGGGCGTACGAGCAGTACTTC. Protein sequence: CASSLRIGAYEQYF.